This T cell receptor beta chain was retrieved from a study of cytomegalovirus exposure and HLA in healthy donors. Findings and caveats of the study: Subsequent analysis showed first-cohort TCR clusters tending to co-occur in 120 validation repertoires.

As to this clone: The antigen is unknown.

The germline gives CDR1 WSHSY, CDR2 SAAADI. The CDR3 is made up of 13 amino acids. V gave up 7 bases and J gave up 6 bases, with 15 bases separating them. The data were produced by immunoSEQ multiplex PCR, yet TCRdb's version contains in-frame clones alone and is incomplete. There are over 100,000 clones in the sample; 89% occur only once, and around 1.3% lies in the top ten. The sequence was collected from a young woman in good health and CMV-seronegative. The sequenced material came from PBMCs. J is TRBJ2-5 and V is TRBV10-2; D uncertain. The CDR3 DNA sequence: TGCGCCAGCACCCTAGACCCCTGGCAGACCCAGTACTTC. The encoded protein is CASTLDPWQTQYF.